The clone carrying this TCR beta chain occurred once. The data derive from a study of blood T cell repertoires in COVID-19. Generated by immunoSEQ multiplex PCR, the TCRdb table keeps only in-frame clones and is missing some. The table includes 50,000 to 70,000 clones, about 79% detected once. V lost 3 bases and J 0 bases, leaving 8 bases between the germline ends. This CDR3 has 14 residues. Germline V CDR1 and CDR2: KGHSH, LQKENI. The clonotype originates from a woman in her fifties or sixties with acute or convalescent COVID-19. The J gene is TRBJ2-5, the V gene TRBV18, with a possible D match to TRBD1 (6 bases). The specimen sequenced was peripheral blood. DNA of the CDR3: TGTGCCAGCTCACCTGGACAGTACCAAGAGACCCAGTACTTC. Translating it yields CASSPGQYQETQYF.